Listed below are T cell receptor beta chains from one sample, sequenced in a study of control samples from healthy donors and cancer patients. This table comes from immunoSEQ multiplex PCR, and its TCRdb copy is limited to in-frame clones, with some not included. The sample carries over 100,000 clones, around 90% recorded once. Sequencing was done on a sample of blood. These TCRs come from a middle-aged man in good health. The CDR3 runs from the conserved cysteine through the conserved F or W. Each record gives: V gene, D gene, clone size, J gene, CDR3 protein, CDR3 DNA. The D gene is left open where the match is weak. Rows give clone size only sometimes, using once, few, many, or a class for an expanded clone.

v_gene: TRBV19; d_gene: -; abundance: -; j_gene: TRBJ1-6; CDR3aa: CASSRRNVDSISNSPLHF; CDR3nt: TGTGCCAGTAGTCGTCGGAACGTTGACAGCATATCCAATTCACCCCTCCACTTT
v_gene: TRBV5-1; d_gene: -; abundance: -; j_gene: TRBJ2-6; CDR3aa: CASSIPQDRSGANVLTF; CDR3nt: TGCGCCAGCAGCATTCCGCAGGACCGCTCTGGGGCCAACGTCCTGACTTTC
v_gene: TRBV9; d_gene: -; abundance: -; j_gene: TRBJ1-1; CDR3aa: CASSPHQGSSGTEAFF; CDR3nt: TGTGCCAGCAGCCCGCACCAGGGCTCCTCGGGCACTGAAGCTTTCTTT
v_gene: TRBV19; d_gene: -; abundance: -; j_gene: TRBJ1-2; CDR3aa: CASSIAGSSNGYTF; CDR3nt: TGTGCCAGTAGTATCGCAGGCTCTTCGAATGGCTACACCTTC
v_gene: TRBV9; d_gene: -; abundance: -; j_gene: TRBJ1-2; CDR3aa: CASSTDSNYGYTF; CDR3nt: TGTGCCAGCAGCACCGACTCAAACTATGGCTACACCTTC
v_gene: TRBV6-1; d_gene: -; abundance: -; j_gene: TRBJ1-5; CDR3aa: CASSEAYGGGSNQPQHF; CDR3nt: TGTGCCAGCAGTGAAGCATACGGCGGGGGGAGCAATCAGCCCCAGCATTTT
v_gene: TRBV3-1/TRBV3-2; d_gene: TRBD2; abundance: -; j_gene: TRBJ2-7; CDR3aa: CASRRSGGYEQYF; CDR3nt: TGTGCCAGCAGGAGGTCGGGGGGCTACGAGCAGTACTTC
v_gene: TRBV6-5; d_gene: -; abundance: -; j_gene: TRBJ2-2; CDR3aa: CASEWGNTGELFF; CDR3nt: TGTGCCAGCGAGTGGGGCAACACCGGGGAGCTGTTTTTT
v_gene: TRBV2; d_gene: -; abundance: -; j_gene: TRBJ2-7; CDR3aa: CASSDRGYEQYF; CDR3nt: TGTGCCAGCAGTGACAGGGGTTACGAGCAGTACTTC
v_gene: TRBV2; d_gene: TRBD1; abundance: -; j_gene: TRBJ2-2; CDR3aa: CASRDRGAYTGELFF; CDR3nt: TGTGCCAGCAGGGACAGGGGGGCCTACACCGGGGAGCTGTTTTTT
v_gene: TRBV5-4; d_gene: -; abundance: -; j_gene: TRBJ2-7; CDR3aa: CATGDYEQYF; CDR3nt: TGTGCCACGGGGGACTACGAGCAGTACTTC
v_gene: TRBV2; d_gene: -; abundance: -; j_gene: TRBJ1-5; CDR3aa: CASKGQSNQPQHF; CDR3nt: TGTGCCTCAAAGGGGCAGTCAAATCAGCCCCAGCATTTT
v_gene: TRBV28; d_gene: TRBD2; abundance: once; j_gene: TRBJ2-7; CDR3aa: CASSFMRGGEQYF; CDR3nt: TGTGCCAGCAGTTTCATGCGGGGAGGGGAGCAGTACTTC
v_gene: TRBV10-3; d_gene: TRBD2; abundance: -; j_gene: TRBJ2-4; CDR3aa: CAISEGSGGAGGKNIQYF; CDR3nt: TGTGCCATCAGTGAGGGTAGCGGGGGGGCCGGGGGCAAAAACATTCAGTACTTC
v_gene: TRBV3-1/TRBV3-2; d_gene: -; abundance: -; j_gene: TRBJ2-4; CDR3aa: CASSPNGLAKNIQYF; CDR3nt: TGTGCCAGCAGTCCCAATGGGCTAGCCAAAAACATTCAGTACTTC
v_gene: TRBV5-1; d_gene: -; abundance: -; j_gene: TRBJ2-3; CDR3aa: CASSLKYGGDTQYF; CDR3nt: TGCGCCAGCAGCTTAAAATACGGGGGAGATACGCAGTATTTT
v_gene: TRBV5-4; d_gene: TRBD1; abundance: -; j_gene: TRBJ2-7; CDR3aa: CASSLVFGTGAYEQYF; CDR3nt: TGTGCCAGCAGCTTGGTCTTCGGGACAGGCGCCTACGAGCAGTACTTC
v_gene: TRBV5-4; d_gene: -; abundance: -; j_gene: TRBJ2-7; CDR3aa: CASSDRPYEQYF; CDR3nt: TGTGCCAGCAGCGACAGACCCTACGAGCAGTACTTC
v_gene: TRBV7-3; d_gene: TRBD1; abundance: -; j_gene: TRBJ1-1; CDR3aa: CASSSDRGLAFF; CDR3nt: TGTGCCAGCAGCTCTGACAGGGGGCTAGCTTTCTTT
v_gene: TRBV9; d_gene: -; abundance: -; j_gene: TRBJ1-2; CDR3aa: CASSPADSRYGYTF; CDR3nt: TGTGCCAGCAGCCCAGCTGACAGTCGCTATGGCTACACCTTC
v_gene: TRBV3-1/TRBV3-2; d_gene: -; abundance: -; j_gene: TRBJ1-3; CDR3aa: CASRQGAGNTIYF; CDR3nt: TGTGCCAGCAGACAGGGAGCTGGAAACACCATATATTTT
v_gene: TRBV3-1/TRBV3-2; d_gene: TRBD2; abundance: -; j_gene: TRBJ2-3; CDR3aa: CASTRTSGGTSTDTQYF; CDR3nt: TGTGCCAGCACGCGGACTAGCGGGGGCACTAGCACAGATACGCAGTATTTT
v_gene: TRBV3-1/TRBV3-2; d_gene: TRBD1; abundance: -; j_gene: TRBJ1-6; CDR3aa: CASSQAGAGGNSPLHF; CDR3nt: TGTGCCAGCAGCCAAGCTGGGGCAGGGGGTAATTCACCCCTCCACTTT
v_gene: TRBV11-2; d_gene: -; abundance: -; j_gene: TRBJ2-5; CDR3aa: CASSSEETVWTQYF; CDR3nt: TGTGCCAGCAGCTCTGAGGAGACGGTCTGGACCCAGTACTTC
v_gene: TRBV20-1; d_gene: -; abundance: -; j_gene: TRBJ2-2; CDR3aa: CSASRGALGGELFF; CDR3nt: TGCAGTGCTAGTCGGGGGGCGCTGGGCGGGGAGCTGTTTTTT
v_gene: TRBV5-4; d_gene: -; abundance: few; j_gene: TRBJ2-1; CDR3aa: CASSQTSTNEQFF; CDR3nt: TGTGCCAGCAGCCAGACTAGTACCAATGAGCAGTTCTTC
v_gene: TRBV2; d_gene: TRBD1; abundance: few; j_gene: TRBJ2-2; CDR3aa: CASSMTLLQGVYGELFF; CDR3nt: TGTGCCAGCAGTATGACCCTCCTACAGGGGGTTTACGGGGAGCTGTTTTTT
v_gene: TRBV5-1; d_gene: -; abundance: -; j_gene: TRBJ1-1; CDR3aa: CASSSDNGWDTEAFF; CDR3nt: TGCGCCAGCAGCTCCGACAACGGATGGGACACTGAAGCTTTCTTT
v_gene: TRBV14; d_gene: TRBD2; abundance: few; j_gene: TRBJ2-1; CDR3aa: CASSRFSSGEYNEQFF; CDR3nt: TGTGCCAGCAGCAGGTTCTCGAGCGGGGAATACAATGAGCAGTTCTTC
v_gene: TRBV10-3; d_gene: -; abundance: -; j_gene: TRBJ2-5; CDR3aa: CAISDNLLKETQYF; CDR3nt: TGTGCCATCAGTGACAACTTACTTAAAGAGACCCAGTACTTC
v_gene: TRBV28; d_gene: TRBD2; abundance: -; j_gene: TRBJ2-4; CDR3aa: CASSPYSSGGYIQYF; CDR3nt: TGTGCCAGCAGTCCTTACTCTAGCGGGGGTTACATTCAGTACTTC
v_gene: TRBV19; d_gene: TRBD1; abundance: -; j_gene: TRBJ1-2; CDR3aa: CASRFTGGDYGYTF; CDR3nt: TGTGCCAGTCGCTTTACAGGGGGCGACTATGGCTACACCTTC
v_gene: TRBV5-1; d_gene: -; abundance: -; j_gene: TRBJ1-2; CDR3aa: CASSLEGNYGYTF; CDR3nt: TGCGCCAGCAGCTTGGAGGGGAACTATGGCTACACCTTC
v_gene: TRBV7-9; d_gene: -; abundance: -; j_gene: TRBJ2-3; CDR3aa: CASSLRTATDTQYF; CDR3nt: TGTGCCAGCAGCTTACGGACAGCCACAGATACGCAGTATTTT
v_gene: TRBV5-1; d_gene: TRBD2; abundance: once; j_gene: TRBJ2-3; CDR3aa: CASSLSRGGPDTQYF; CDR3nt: TGCGCCAGCAGCTTGTCCCGGGGGGGCCCAGATACGCAGTATTTT
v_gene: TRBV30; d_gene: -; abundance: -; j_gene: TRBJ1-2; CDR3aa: CAWSIGFSGYGYTF; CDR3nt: TGTGCCTGGAGTATCGGCTTCTCCGGCTATGGCTACACCTTC
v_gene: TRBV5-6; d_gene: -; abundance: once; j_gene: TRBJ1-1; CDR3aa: CASSQDRAAEAFF; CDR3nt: TGTGCCAGCAGCCAAGACAGAGCCGCTGAAGCTTTCTTT
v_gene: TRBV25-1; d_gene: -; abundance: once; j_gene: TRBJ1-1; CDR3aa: CASTPPDHRAGRKAFF; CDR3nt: TGTGCCAGCACCCCCCCCGACCACAGGGCTGGACGGAAAGCTTTCTTT
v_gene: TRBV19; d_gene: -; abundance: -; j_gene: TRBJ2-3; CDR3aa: CASSPGDTQYF; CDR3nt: TGTGCCAGTAGTCCGGGGGATACGCAGTATTTT
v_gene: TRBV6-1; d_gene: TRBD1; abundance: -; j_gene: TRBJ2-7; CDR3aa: CASSERDRGYEQYF; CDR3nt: TGTGCCAGCAGTGAAAGGGACAGGGGCTACGAGCAGTACTTC
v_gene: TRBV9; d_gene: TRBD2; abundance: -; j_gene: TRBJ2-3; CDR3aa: CASSGARTSSDTQYF; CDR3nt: TGTGCCAGCAGCGGTGCCCGGACTAGTTCGGATACGCAGTATTTT
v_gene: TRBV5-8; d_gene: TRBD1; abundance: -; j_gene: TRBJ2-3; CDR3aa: CASGTGTGTDTQYF; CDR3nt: TGTGCCAGCGGAACCGGGACAGGGACAGATACGCAGTATTTT
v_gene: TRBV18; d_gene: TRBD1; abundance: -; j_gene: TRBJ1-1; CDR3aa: CASSPIEGAGNTEAFF; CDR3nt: TGTGCCAGCTCACCAATAGAGGGGGCGGGGAACACTGAAGCTTTCTTT
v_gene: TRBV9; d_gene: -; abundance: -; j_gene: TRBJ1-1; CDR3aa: CASSVGSANTEAFF; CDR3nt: TGTGCCAGCAGCGTAGGGTCGGCGAACACTGAAGCTTTCTTT
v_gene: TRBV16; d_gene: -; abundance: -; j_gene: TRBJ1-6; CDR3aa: CASSQHRDNSPLHF; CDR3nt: TGTGCCAGCAGCCAGCACAGGGACAATTCACCCCTCCACTTT
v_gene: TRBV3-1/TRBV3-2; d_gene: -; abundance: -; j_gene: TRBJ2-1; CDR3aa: CASSREPVNEQFF; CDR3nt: TGTGCCAGCAGCCGAGAACCAGTGAATGAGCAGTTCTTC
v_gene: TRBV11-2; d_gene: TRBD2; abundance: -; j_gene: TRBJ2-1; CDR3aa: CASMPGLALYEQFF; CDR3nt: TGTGCCAGCATGCCGGGACTAGCACTTTACGAGCAGTTCTTC
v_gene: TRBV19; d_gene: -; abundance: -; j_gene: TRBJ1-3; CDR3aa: CASSPKQRVNTIYF; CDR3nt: TGTGCCAGTAGTCCCAAGCAACGGGTAAACACCATATATTTT
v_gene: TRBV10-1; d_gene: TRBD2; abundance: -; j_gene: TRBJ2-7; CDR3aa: CASSEQASGGHEQYF; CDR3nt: TGCGCCAGCAGCGAACAGGCTAGCGGGGGACACGAGCAGTACTTC
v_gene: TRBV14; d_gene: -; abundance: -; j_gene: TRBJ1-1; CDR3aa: CASSQGVGWDTEAFF; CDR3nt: TGTGCCAGCAGCCAAGGGGTCGGTTGGGACACTGAAGCTTTCTTT
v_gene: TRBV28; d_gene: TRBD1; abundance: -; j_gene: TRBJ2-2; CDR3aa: CAGGQANTGELFF; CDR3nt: TGTGCCGGGGGACAGGCGAACACCGGGGAGCTGTTTTTT
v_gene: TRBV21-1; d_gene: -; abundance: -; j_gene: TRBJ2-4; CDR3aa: CASRSPRDRDLAKNIQYF; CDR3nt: TGTGCCAGCAGATCCCCCCGGGACAGGGATTTAGCCAAAAACATTCAGTACTTC
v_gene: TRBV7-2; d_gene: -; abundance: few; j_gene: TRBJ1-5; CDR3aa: CASSLSRVQPQHF; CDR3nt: TGTGCCAGCAGCTTGTCCAGGGTTCAGCCCCAGCATTTT
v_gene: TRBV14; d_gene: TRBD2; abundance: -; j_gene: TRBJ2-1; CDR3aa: CASSPSGTSGGHPPVSSYNEQFF; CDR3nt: TGTGCCAGCAGCCCCTCCGGGACTAGCGGGGGGCACCCTCCCGTAAGCTCCTACAATGAGCAGTTCTTC
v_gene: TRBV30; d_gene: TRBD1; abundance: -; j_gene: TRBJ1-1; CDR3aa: CAWSGDRKNTEAFF; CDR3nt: TGTGCCTGGAGTGGGGACAGGAAGAACACTGAAGCTTTCTTT
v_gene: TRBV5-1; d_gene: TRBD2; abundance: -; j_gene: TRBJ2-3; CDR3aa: CASSVSGAADTQYF; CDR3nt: TGCGCCAGCAGCGTTAGCGGGGCGGCGGATACGCAGTATTTT
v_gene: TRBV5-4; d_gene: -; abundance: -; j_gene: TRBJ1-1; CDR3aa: CASSLLGGENTEAFF; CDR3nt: TGTGCCAGCAGCTTGCTAGGGGGAGAGAACACTGAAGCTTTCTTT
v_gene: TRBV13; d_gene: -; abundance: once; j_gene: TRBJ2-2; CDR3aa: CASSLLGSGELFF; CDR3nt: TGTGCCAGCAGCTTACTCGGGTCCGGGGAGCTGTTTTTT
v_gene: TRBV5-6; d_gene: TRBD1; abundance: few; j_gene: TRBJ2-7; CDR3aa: CASSKTRRDRGSYEQYF; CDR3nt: TGTGCCAGCAGCAAGACACGCCGGGACAGGGGTTCCTACGAGCAGTACTTC
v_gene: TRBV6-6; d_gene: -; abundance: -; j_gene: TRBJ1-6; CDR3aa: CASSTSGSDSPLHF; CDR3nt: TGTGCCAGCAGTACCTCGGGGTCAGATTCACCCCTCCACTTT